The 29 T cell receptor beta chains given below trace back to one sample, sequenced in a study of T cells in Graves' hyperthyroidism and ophthalmopathy (dated by TCRdb to the late 2010s). Libraries were constructed by multiplex PCR. The instrument given in TCRdb is Illumina HiSeq 2000. TCR beta CDR3 regions were amplified from RNA transcripts. A first-round RT-PCR of the TCR CDR3 used the HTBI primer set with the Qiagen OneStep RT-PCR kit. TCRdb took the public reads, trimmed them with fastp at Q25, ran MiXCR for clone calling and kept in-frame beta chains. CDR3 protein sequences are deduplicated, and each keeps its most common genes and DNA. The sample profile shows roughly 500,000 distinct CDR3 sequences; around 45% of them were found once. The ten biggest clones cover roughly 20% of the sample. Specimen: peripheral blood or thyroid tissue (not recorded which). The receptors stem from an adult woman with Graves' disease, either hyperthyroidism or ophthalmopathy (not recorded which).

This clonotype was observed at least ten times. The V call is TRBV20-1, the J call TRBJ2-7; 7 nucleotides agree with TRBD2. This CDR3 spans 13 amino acids. The V segment lost 3 bases and the J segment 3 bases; nucleotides outside the gene matches: 5. Germline V gives CDR1 DFQATT, CDR2 SNEGSKA (reference sequence). The CDR3, as DNA: TGCAGTGCTAGGGGGACTACCGACTACGAGCAGTACTTC. It codes for CSARGTTDYEQYF.

This clonotype was counted a few times. This chain connects TRBV29-1 to TRBJ2-3, with TRBD2 identical over 7 bases. Germline CDR1 SQVTM, CDR2 ANQGSEA. With 5 bases clipped from V and 9 bases from J, the junction kept 5 bases outside the gene matches. This CDR3 region has 11 residues. In DNA form, the CDR3 reads TGCAGCGTTCCAGGGCGGGGGACGCAGTATTTT. Amino acids: CSVPGRGTQYF.

The CDR3 sequence: CASSSGQGSGTQYF. For the CDR3, the DNA is TGCGCCAGCAGCTCCGGGCAGGGGAGCGGGACCCAGTACTTC. The chain combines TRBV5-1 with TRBJ2-5, with TRBD1 as a possible D gene (6 bases). Trimming took 3 bases from V and 7 from J, leaving 16 bases between them. CDR3 length: 14 residues. Germline CDR1 SGHRS, CDR2 YFSETQ.

This clonotype was observed at least ten times. This sequence joins TRBV7-8 and TRBJ2-7; D gene ambiguous. Trimming took 3 bases from V and 7 from J, leaving 7 bases between them. This CDR3 comprises 11 residues. Germline V CDR1 and CDR2: SGHVS, FQNEAQ. The CDR3 loop is CASSFLWEQYF. CDR3 in DNA: TGTGCCAGCAGCTTCCTCTGGGAGCAGTACTTC.

This clonotype was found once. The gene calls are TRBV28 and TRBJ2-7; the match to TRBD2 covers 7 bases. Trimming took 0 bases from V and 2 from J; bases not matched to a gene: 1. Per the germline V gene, CDR1 is MDHEN and CDR2 is SYDVKM. This CDR3 has 14 amino acids. CDR3 sequence reads: CASSLWSGTYEQYF. The CDR3 coding sequence is TGTGCCAGCAGTTTATGGAGCGGGACCTACGAGCAGTACTTC.

This clonotype has a count of ten or more. The chain couples TRBV15 to TRBJ2-7; tentatively, D is TRBD1 (5 bases). Germline assignment: CDR1 LNHNV and CDR2 YYDKDF (reference sequence). Trimming cost V 0 bases and J 4 bases, with 10 bases left between them. The CDR3 has 14 amino acids. CDR3 sequence reads: CATSRDGAAYEQYF. In nucleotides, the CDR3 is TGTGCCACCAGCAGAGATGGGGCAGCTTACGAGCAGTACTTC.

This clonotype was picked up one time. The gene calls are TRBV13 and TRBJ1-2, with 11 bases identical to TRBD1. Per germline, CDR1 PRHDT and CDR2 FYEKMQ (reference sequence). This CDR3 has 15 residues. After removal of 4 bases from V and 4 bases from J, the junction contained 5 bases not matched to a gene. CDR3 loop: CASSSGTGGPYGYTF. As DNA, the CDR3 is TGTGCCAGCAGCTCTGGGACAGGGGGTCCCTATGGCTACACCTTC.

V is TRBV9 and J is TRBJ2-5; D not resolved. Germline CDR1 SGDLS, CDR2 YYNGEE. The germline V and J ends were trimmed by 9 bases and 0 bases, with 12 bases remaining between them. The CDR3 covers 13 residues. CDR3 nucleotide sequence: TGTGCCAACGGCGCTGACAACCAAGAGACCCAGTACTTC. Encoded protein: CANGADNQETQYF.

This clonotype has just one count. V usage is TRBV20-1 and J usage is TRBJ1-5; D not certain. Germline lookup yields CDR1 DFQATT and CDR2 SNEGSKA (reference sequence). V was trimmed by 4 bases and J by 7 bases, leaving 8 bases between them. The CDR3 runs 11 residues. In nucleotides, the CDR3 is TGCAGTGCTATACCGGGACAGCCCCAGCATTTT. It encodes CSAIPGQPQHF.

This clonotype showed up many times. The CDR3 region has the DNA TGTGCCAGCGGGGGGGGAACTAGGAATGGAAAGCAGTACTTC. This codes for CASGGGTRNGKQYF. This chain uses TRBV12-3 or TRBV12-4 with TRBJ2-7; 7 bases match TRBD2. Trimming at V came to 8 bases and at J to 8 bases, leaving 15 bases not matched to a gene. The CDR3 length is 14 residues.

The chain combines TRBV7-9 with TRBJ2-5; D is perhaps TRBD2 (5 bases). The CDR3 extends over 13 amino acids. V lost 5 bases and J lost 6, with 13 bases in between. Germline values: CDR1 SEHNR, CDR2 FQNEAQ (reference sequence). The CDR3 coding sequence is TGTGCCAGCAGCCCCGACTACCCGAAGACCCAGTACTTC. The encoded protein is CASSPDYPKTQYF.

This clonotype was counted at least ten times. The chain employs TRBV7-9 and TRBJ1-1; D ambiguous. Looked up from germline, CDR1 is SEHNR and CDR2 is FQNEAQ (reference sequence). The V and J ends lost 1 base and 5 bases respectively, with 8 bases between them. The CDR3 sequence is 13 residues long. This CDR3 is CASSLGPATEAFF. The CDR3, as DNA: TGTGCCAGCAGCTTAGGGCCAGCTACTGAAGCTTTCTTT. Together with reference TRBV7-9 and TRBJ1-1, the CDR3 gives the full variable domain: DTGVSQNPRHKITKRGQNVTFRCDPISEHNRLYWYRQTLGQGPEFLTYFQNEAQLEKSRLLSDRFSAERPKGSFSTLEIQRTEQGDSAMYLCASSLGPATEAFFGQGTRLTVV.

For the CDR3, the DNA is TGTGCCAGCAGCTTCAAGGGGGCCAACTATGGCTACACCTTC. This gives the protein CASSFKGANYGYTF. The rearrangement joins TRBV7-2 to TRBJ1-2, with 7 bases matching TRBD1. CDR1 SGHTA and CDR2 FQGNSA come from the germline V gene. The trim removed 3 bases at V and 2 bases at J, leaving 3 bases unmatched. The CDR3 consists of 14 residues.

The rearrangement joins TRBV2 to TRBJ2-6; D is unresolved. CDR1 is SNHLY and CDR2 is FYNNEI in the germline V gene. Trimming removed 1 base from V and 3 bases from J, with 16 bases in between. The CDR3 contains 18 residues. The CDR3 region has the DNA TGTGCCAGCAGTGAAGGGACCGTGGGGAACTATGGGGCCAACGTCCTGACTTTC. Its protein product is CASSEGTVGNYGANVLTF.

This clonotype has ten or more counts. J is TRBJ1-5 and V is TRBV5-5; D is unclear. Germline values: CDR1 SGHKS, CDR2 YYEKEE (reference sequence). V lost 4 bases and J lost 6, with 11 bases in between. This CDR3 spans 13 amino acids. The DNA for the CDR3 is TGTGCCAGCAGCCTTTTGAACGTTCAGCCCCAGCATTTT. Encoded protein: CASSLLNVQPQHF.

This clonotype was seen ten or more times. The genes are TRBV7-6 and TRBJ2-5, with 10 bases matching TRBD2. V gave up 3 bases and J gave up 7 bases; unmatched junction bases: 11. This CDR3 contains 16 residues. Germline assignment: CDR1 SGHVS and CDR2 FNYEAQ. In DNA form, the CDR3 reads TGTGCCAGCAGCTTCTTGACTAGCGGGTCCCCCGGGACCCAGTACTTC. Amino acids: CASSFLTSGSPGTQYF.

This clonotype was observed a single time. This may be a read error, as it is one base from a much larger clone. V and J are TRBV7-2 and TRBJ1-3; possible D gene TRBD1, 5 bases. Germline V gene data show CDR1 as SGHTA and CDR2 as FQGNSA. The CDR3 is 15 residues long. This chain's CDR3 is CASSDQGTSGNTTYF. The CDR3 DNA is TGTGCCAGCAGCGACCAAGGGACCTCTGGAAACACCACATATTTT.

The genes are TRBV12-3 or TRBV12-4 and TRBJ2-7; TRBD2 aligns across 9 bases. The junction had 6 bases not matched to a gene; V was cut back by 6 bases and J by 0 bases. This CDR3 region has 15 residues. The CDR3, as DNA: TGTGCCAGCAGGGCCAGAGCGGGAGGCTCCTACGAGCAGTACTTC. Protein: CASRARAGGSYEQYF.

This clonotype has more than one count but fewer than ten. V and J are TRBV18 and TRBJ1-1; D is ambiguous. This CDR3 is built from 15 residues. Germline V gene data show CDR1 as KGHSH and CDR2 as LQKENI. V was clipped by 4 bases and J by 3 bases, with 15 bases between them. The CDR3 DNA follows: TGTGCCAGCTCACGGAGCGGTCAGGAGGACACTGAAGCTTTCTTT. This gives the protein CASSRSGQEDTEAFF.

This clonotype was seen a single time. V usage is TRBV7-2 and J usage is TRBJ2-5, with D perhaps TRBD2 (5 bases). V lost 1 base and J lost 9, with 18 bases in between. Germline-derived CDR1 and CDR2 are SGHTA and FQGNSA. This CDR3 is built from 15 residues. CDR3 in amino acids: CASSLVGGSNQPQYF. CDR3 DNA: TGTGCCAGCAGCTTAGTAGGAGGTAGCAATCAGCCCCAGTACTTC.

CDR3 DNA sequence: TGTGCCAGCAGTAAAGGGACAGGTTCTTATTCACCCCTCCACTTT. Its protein product is CASSKGTGSYSPLHF. The chain recombines TRBV6-1 with TRBJ1-6; TRBD1 matches at 8 bases. V gave up 5 bases and J gave up 8 bases; unmatched junction bases: 8. CDR3 length: 15 residues. Germline lookup yields CDR1 MNHNS and CDR2 SASEGT.

This clonotype was counted ten times or more. Written as DNA, the CDR3 is TGCAGTGCGAGACAGGTACCGAACACTGAAGCTTTCTTT. Translation gives CSARQVPNTEAFF. The chain uses TRBV20-1 and TRBJ1-1; possibly TRBD1 for D (6 bases). The germline V and J ends were trimmed by 6 bases and 1 base, with 12 bases remaining between them. Germline V gene lookup returns CDR1 DFQATT and CDR2 SNEGSKA (reference sequence). The CDR3 extends over 13 amino acids.

The rearrangement links TRBV7-2 to TRBJ2-5, with 10 bases aligning to TRBD2. Germline V lookup: CDR1 SGHTA, CDR2 FQGNSA. The CDR3 loop spans 16 amino acids. V dropped 5 bases and J dropped 4; count of bases not matched to a gene: 10. The CDR3 is CASSPSGSGTGETQYF. The CDR3, as DNA: TGTGCCAGCAGCCCTAGCGGGAGTGGGACCGGAGAGACCCAGTACTTC.

The genes are TRBV12-3 or TRBV12-4 and TRBJ2-7, with 7 bases fitting TRBD2. Unmatched junction bases numbered 10, after V lost 6 bases and J lost 5 bases. There are 14 residues in the CDR3. CDR3 in amino acids: CASSIGGSHHEQYF. DNA for the CDR3: TGTGCCAGCAGCATCGGGGGGAGCCACCACGAGCAGTACTTC.

The genes are TRBV6-1 and TRBJ2-5, with no clear D. Germline lookup yields CDR1 MNHNS and CDR2 SASEGT. CDR3 length: 13 residues. The ends were cut back, 8 bases at V and 3 bases at J, with 13 bases in the middle. CDR3 protein: CASGVGRKETQYF. Written as DNA, the CDR3 is TGTGCCAGCGGCGTAGGACGGAAAGAGACCCAGTACTTC.

V usage is TRBV2 and J usage is TRBJ2-2; D remains ambiguous. The CDR3 has 13 residues. The germline CDR1 and CDR2 sequences are SNHLY and FYNNEI. The V and J ends lost 1 base and 7 bases respectively, with 7 bases between them. In DNA, the CDR3 is TGTGCCAGCAGTGAAGGTCTGTACGGGGAGCTGTTTTTT. Translating it yields CASSEGLYGELFF.

V gene TRBV2 combines with J gene TRBJ1-5; D is possibly TRBD1 (5 bases). CDR1 and CDR2 (germline): SNHLY, FYNNEI. The CDR3 consists of 15 residues. Trimming took 6 bases from V and 3 from J, leaving 15 bases between them. CDR3: CASSWGRPANQPQHF. As DNA, the CDR3 is TGTGCCAGCAGCTGGGGGAGGCCAGCCAATCAGCCCCAGCATTTT.

This clonotype was recorded many times. V gene TRBV5-1 combines with J gene TRBJ1-3; no reliable D call. This CDR3 contains 12 residues. Germline assignment: CDR1 SGHRS and CDR2 YFSETQ. V lost 4 bases to trimming and J lost 4 bases, with 6 bases between them. The CDR3 region is CASSNPGNTIYF. The CDR3 DNA sequence: TGCGCCAGCAGCAACCCAGGAAACACCATATATTTT. The full variable domain, rest sourced from reference TRBV5-1 and TRBJ1-3, is KAGVTQTPRYLIKTRGQQVTLSCSPISGHRSVSWYQQTPGQGLQFLFEYFSETQRNKGNFPGRFSGRQFSNSRSEMNVSTLELGDSALYLCASSNPGNTIYFGEGSWLTVV.

The chain recombines TRBV2 with TRBJ1-4; 9 bases map to TRBD1. Germline assignment: CDR1 SNHLY and CDR2 FYNNEI. V was clipped by 6 bases and J by 7 bases; unmatched bases: 12. The CDR3 has 16 residues. CDR3 in DNA: TGTGCCAGCAGACCGACGGCACAGACAGGGGGTGAAAAACTGTTTTTT. As protein: CASRPTAQTGGEKLFF.